The rows below give T cell receptor beta chains drawn from one sample of a study of blood T cell repertoires in COVID-19. TCRdb's table, derived via immunoSEQ multiplex PCR, lists solely in-frame clones and lacks some. The data hold approximately 430,000 clones, with roughly 89% observed a single time. The sequencing input was peripheral blood. These receptor sequences come from a woman aged 25 to 45 with active or convalescent COVID-19. The CDR3 runs from the conserved cysteine through the conserved F or W. Fields, in order: clone size, D gene, V gene, J gene, CDR3 DNA, CDR3 protein. A D gene is named only where the DNA matches it firmly. Only some rows state a clone size, as once, few, many or a class for expanded clones.

clone_size: NA
d_call: NA
v_call: TRBV5-6
j_call: TRBJ1-6
cdr3_nt: TGTGCCAGCAGCTCCAGGCCGGCAGAGAATAATTCACCCCTCCACTTT
cdr3_aa: CASSSRPAENNSPLHF

clone_size: NA
d_call: TRBD2
v_call: TRBV2
j_call: TRBJ2-1
cdr3_nt: TGTGCCACCCTTTGGCGGGAGTACAATGAGCAGTTCTTC
cdr3_aa: CATLWREYNEQFF

clone_size: few
d_call: NA
v_call: TRBV4-1
j_call: TRBJ1-2
cdr3_nt: TGCGCCAGCAGCCATCTCTATGGCTACACCTTC
cdr3_aa: CASSHLYGYTF

clone_size: few
d_call: TRBD2
v_call: TRBV20-1
j_call: TRBJ2-1
cdr3_nt: TGCAGTGCCAGTTGGGCTAGCGGGAACGGTGAGCAGTTCTTC
cdr3_aa: CSASWASGNGEQFF

clone_size: NA
d_call: TRBD2
v_call: TRBV5-1
j_call: TRBJ2-7
cdr3_nt: TGCGCCAGCAGCTTTCGACTAGCGGGAGTCGGGGAGCAGTACTTC
cdr3_aa: CASSFRLAGVGEQYF

clone_size: NA
d_call: NA
v_call: TRBV12-3/TRBV12-4
j_call: TRBJ1-2
cdr3_nt: TGTGCCAGCAGCAGAGGGAATGGCTACACCTTC
cdr3_aa: CASSRGNGYTF

clone_size: NA
d_call: NA
v_call: TRBV7-9
j_call: TRBJ2-1
cdr3_nt: TGTGCCAGCAGCGGGGGCAATTACAATGAGCAGTTCTTC
cdr3_aa: CASSGGNYNEQFF

clone_size: NA
d_call: TRBD1
v_call: TRBV2
j_call: TRBJ1-1
cdr3_nt: TGTGCCAGCAGTACCCAGGGGGTCACTGAAGCTTTCTTT
cdr3_aa: CASSTQGVTEAFF

clone_size: NA
d_call: NA
v_call: TRBV6-5
j_call: TRBJ1-5
cdr3_nt: TGTGCCAGCAGTTCCTATGCTAGAAATCAGCCCCAGCATTTT
cdr3_aa: CASSSYARNQPQHF

clone_size: NA
d_call: NA
v_call: TRBV19
j_call: TRBJ1-2
cdr3_nt: TGTGCCAGTAGTATAGGTCAGGGGCCCTATGGCTACACCTTC
cdr3_aa: CASSIGQGPYGYTF

clone_size: NA
d_call: NA
v_call: TRBV5-1
j_call: TRBJ2-7
cdr3_nt: TGCGCCAGCAGCTTGGGACTAGGTTCCTACGAGCAGTACTTC
cdr3_aa: CASSLGLGSYEQYF

clone_size: NA
d_call: NA
v_call: TRBV6-5
j_call: TRBJ1-6
cdr3_nt: TGTGCCAGCAGACGGGACACCAATTCACCCCTCCACTTT
cdr3_aa: CASRRDTNSPLHF

clone_size: NA
d_call: TRBD2
v_call: TRBV27
j_call: TRBJ2-1
cdr3_nt: TGTGCCAGCTCCTGGACTAGCGGGAGTATAAATGAGCAGTTCTTC
cdr3_aa: CASSWTSGSINEQFF

clone_size: NA
d_call: NA
v_call: TRBV2
j_call: TRBJ1-2
cdr3_nt: TGTGCCAGCAGACTTAACCAGGTTTATGGCTACACCTTC
cdr3_aa: CASRLNQVYGYTF

clone_size: NA
d_call: TRBD1
v_call: TRBV7-6
j_call: TRBJ1-6
cdr3_nt: TGTGCCAGCAGCTTAGCTGTTTGGCAGGGGGCCTCACCCCTCCACTTT
cdr3_aa: CASSLAVWQGASPLHF

clone_size: NA
d_call: TRBD2
v_call: TRBV4-1
j_call: TRBJ2-5
cdr3_nt: TGCGCCAGCAGCGCTGGTAGCGGGACAAGGGAGTACTTC
cdr3_aa: CASSAGSGTREYF

clone_size: NA
d_call: NA
v_call: TRBV5-5
j_call: TRBJ1-1
cdr3_nt: TGTGCCAGCAGCCCGTTAAACTTGAACACTGAAGCTTTCTTT
cdr3_aa: CASSPLNLNTEAFF

clone_size: few
d_call: TRBD1
v_call: TRBV4-1
j_call: TRBJ2-7
cdr3_nt: TGCGCCAGCAGCCAAGGAACAGGGGGCAGAACCTACGAGCAGTACTTC
cdr3_aa: CASSQGTGGRTYEQYF

clone_size: NA
d_call: NA
v_call: TRBV6-5
j_call: TRBJ1-3
cdr3_nt: TGTGCCAGCTCGGGTAACTCTGGAAACACCATATATTTT
cdr3_aa: CASSGNSGNTIYF

clone_size: NA
d_call: TRBD1
v_call: TRBV18
j_call: TRBJ1-1
cdr3_nt: TGTGCCAGCGCACTGGACAGGGGACGGAACACTGAAGCTTTCTTT
cdr3_aa: CASALDRGRNTEAFF

clone_size: NA
d_call: TRBD1
v_call: TRBV27
j_call: TRBJ1-2
cdr3_nt: TGTGCCAGCACCCCAGCGGGACAGGCCCTGTGGGCCTTC
cdr3_aa: CASTPAGQALWAF

clone_size: NA
d_call: NA
v_call: TRBV5-8
j_call: TRBJ1-5
cdr3_nt: TGTGCCAGCAGCTTGGTTTCTTTGTCTATCAATAGCAATCAGCCCCAGCATTTT
cdr3_aa: CASSLVSLSINSNQPQHF

clone_size: NA
d_call: NA
v_call: TRBV5-1
j_call: TRBJ1-1
cdr3_nt: TGCGCCAGCAGCTTGGCCGGGCAGGGGCGAATGAACACTGAAGCTTTCTTT
cdr3_aa: CASSLAGQGRMNTEAFF

clone_size: once
d_call: NA
v_call: TRBV27
j_call: TRBJ1-3
cdr3_nt: TGTGCCAGCAGTCCCAGGCGATCGGGAAACACCATATATTTT
cdr3_aa: CASSPRRSGNTIYF

clone_size: NA
d_call: TRBD1
v_call: TRBV3-1/TRBV3-2
j_call: TRBJ2-7
cdr3_nt: TGTGCCAGCAGCCAAGCAGGCGGGACAGGACGCGAGCAGTACTTC
cdr3_aa: CASSQAGGTGREQYF

clone_size: few
d_call: TRBD2
v_call: TRBV10-3
j_call: TRBJ2-1
cdr3_nt: TGTGCCATCAATAAAGCGGGAGACAATGAGCAGTTCTTC
cdr3_aa: CAINKAGDNEQFF

clone_size: NA
d_call: TRBD1
v_call: TRBV6-5
j_call: TRBJ2-2
cdr3_nt: TGTGCCAGCAGAGCAGGGACAGGGTACACCGGGGAGCTGTTTTTT
cdr3_aa: CASRAGTGYTGELFF

clone_size: NA
d_call: NA
v_call: TRBV5-1
j_call: TRBJ1-1
cdr3_nt: TGCGCCAGCAACCCGGGGAAATCGAACACTGAAGCTTTCTTT
cdr3_aa: CASNPGKSNTEAFF

clone_size: NA
d_call: NA
v_call: TRBV19
j_call: TRBJ2-1
cdr3_nt: TGTGCCAGTACCAAGGGGTCTTCTCCCAGCAATGAGCAGTTCTTC
cdr3_aa: CASTKGSSPSNEQFF

clone_size: NA
d_call: TRBD1
v_call: TRBV7-9
j_call: TRBJ1-1
cdr3_nt: TGTGCCAGCAGACGCCGGGACAGCATAATGAACACTGAAGCTTTCTTT
cdr3_aa: CASRRRDSIMNTEAFF

clone_size: NA
d_call: NA
v_call: TRBV5-8
j_call: TRBJ1-1
cdr3_nt: TGTGCCAGCAGCTTCGGCAGGGTAGATACTGAAGCTTTCTTT
cdr3_aa: CASSFGRVDTEAFF

clone_size: NA
d_call: TRBD2
v_call: TRBV10-1
j_call: TRBJ2-3
cdr3_nt: TGCGCCAGCAGTGAGGGACTAGCGGGGGGCACAGATACGCAGTATTTT
cdr3_aa: CASSEGLAGGTDTQYF

clone_size: NA
d_call: NA
v_call: TRBV7-9
j_call: TRBJ1-5
cdr3_nt: TGTGCCAGCAGCGGCCCCCGGCAGGGTGGACAGCCCCAGCATTTT
cdr3_aa: CASSGPRQGGQPQHF

clone_size: NA
d_call: NA
v_call: TRBV7-9
j_call: TRBJ2-2
cdr3_nt: TGTGCCAGCAGCTTAGCCAGTAACCAATACACCGGGGAGCTGTTTTTT
cdr3_aa: CASSLASNQYTGELFF

clone_size: few
d_call: TRBD1
v_call: TRBV19
j_call: TRBJ1-2
cdr3_nt: TGTGCCAGTAGTGACAGGGACTATGGCTACACCTTC
cdr3_aa: CASSDRDYGYTF

clone_size: few
d_call: NA
v_call: TRBV4-2
j_call: TRBJ1-5
cdr3_nt: TGTGCCAGCAGCCAAGATCCGGAGGGCAATCAGCCCCAGCATTTT
cdr3_aa: CASSQDPEGNQPQHF

clone_size: NA
d_call: NA
v_call: TRBV4-2
j_call: TRBJ1-2
cdr3_nt: TGTGCCAGCAGCCAAGACCCGGGAGAAAACTATGGCTACACCTTC
cdr3_aa: CASSQDPGENYGYTF

clone_size: NA
d_call: TRBD1
v_call: TRBV5-6
j_call: TRBJ1-1
cdr3_nt: TGTGCCAGCAGCCTGACAGGGCACTACACTGAAGCTTTCTTT
cdr3_aa: CASSLTGHYTEAFF

clone_size: NA
d_call: TRBD1
v_call: TRBV15
j_call: TRBJ2-2
cdr3_nt: TGTGCCACTCGGGACAGCTCCACCGGGGAGCTGTTTTTT
cdr3_aa: CATRDSSTGELFF

clone_size: NA
d_call: NA
v_call: TRBV6-4
j_call: TRBJ2-1
cdr3_nt: TGTGCCAGCAGCTCCAACAGCAATGAGCAGTTCTTC
cdr3_aa: CASSSNSNEQFF

clone_size: NA
d_call: NA
v_call: TRBV5-6
j_call: TRBJ1-3
cdr3_nt: TGTGCCAGCAGCTTGGGACTTCCCCTGTCTGGAAACACCATATATTTT
cdr3_aa: CASSLGLPLSGNTIYF

clone_size: NA
d_call: TRBD1
v_call: TRBV6-5
j_call: TRBJ1-2
cdr3_nt: TGTGCCAGCAGTTTCAGGACAGGGCTCAATGGCTACACCTTC
cdr3_aa: CASSFRTGLNGYTF

clone_size: NA
d_call: NA
v_call: TRBV6-5
j_call: TRBJ2-7
cdr3_nt: TGTGCCAGCAGTTACGCCGAGGGACTGCCCCTCTACGAGCAGTACTTC
cdr3_aa: CASSYAEGLPLYEQYF